The clone carrying this T cell receptor (beta chain) has a handful of counts. Through a sample-barcoded 5' primer and a J-beta primer mix, a second PCR was run for about 6 to 11 cycles. MiXCR, applied by TCRdb to the 5' RACE reads, yields one record per CDR3 protein. The repertoire holds more than 1.4 million distinct CDR3 sequences, with about 43% as singletons. Germline assignment: CDR1 SGHVS and CDR2 FQNEAQ. V lost 5 bases and J lost 5, with 13 bases in between. CDR3 size: 15 residues. The sample comes from a study of blood T cells in healthy people across ages. The TCR sequence derives from a woman in her late teens or twenties in good health. Material: blood. This chain joins TRBV7-8 and TRBJ1-6; D unclear. CDR3 bases: TGTGCCAGCAGCCCCCGACCCAGCAATAATTCACCCCTCCACTTT. Translating it yields CASSPRPSNNSPLHF.